The 27 T cell receptor beta chains given below trace back to one sample, sequenced in a study of OX40 agonist ivuxolimab in advanced cancers. Library construction relied on the immunoSEQ multiplex PCR assay. TCRdb limited this immuneACCESS table to in-frame rearrangements with V and J called. A share of clones is missing; checked studies link under half to unresolved V genes, and the rest is unexplained. The sample contains tens of thousands of clones, around 89% of them found a single time. The top ten constitute around a third of the sample. The sequences come from CD4+ or CD8+ T cells sorted from blood, collected in a trial of the OX40 agonist ivuxolimab. The receptors originated from an adult with an advanced solid tumor such as melanoma, head and neck, liver or kidney cancer.

The chain links TRBV11-2 to TRBJ2-1; D unresolved. The V end was cut by 7 bases, the J end by 9 bases, with 16 bases between. CDR1 and CDR2 (germline): SGHAT, FQNNGV. CDR3 length equals 13 residues. CDR3 DNA: TGTGCCAGCAACCCGATTGGGCGGTCTGAGCAGTTCTTC. The encoded protein is CASNPIGRSEQFF.

CDR3 sequence reads: CASSSLGLLAGASFEQYF. CDR3 nucleotide sequence: TGTGCCAGCAGTTCCCTTGGGCTGTTAGCAGGGGCCAGCTTCGAGCAGTACTTC. The chain is built from TRBV28 and TRBJ2-7, with D perhaps TRBD1 (6 bases). CDR1 is MDHEN, CDR2 SYDVKM, per germline. The V end lost 4 bases, the J end lost 6 bases, and 28 bases lay between the germline ends. This CDR3 has 18 amino acids.

This chain connects TRBV4-2 to TRBJ2-7; 11 bases agree with TRBD1. Germline V gene data show CDR1 as LGHNA and CDR2 as YNFKEQ. This CDR3 contains 16 residues. V lost 3 bases and J lost 6; bases outside the gene matches: 10. The DNA for the CDR3 is TGTGCCAGCAGCCAGGATATGAGGACAGGGGGCATCGAGCAGTACTTC. This translates into CASSQDMRTGGIEQYF.

The rearrangement uses TRBV4-1 and TRBJ1-1, with D hard to call. In germline, CDR1 is MGHRA, CDR2 YSYEKL. The CDR3 totals 16 residues. V lost 1 base and J 0 bases, leaving 12 bases between the germline ends. The CDR3 protein is CASSQGQRMVNTEAFF. Written as DNA, the CDR3 is TGCGCCAGCAGCCAAGGACAAAGGATGGTGAACACTGAAGCTTTCTTT.

As concerns this clone: Other nucleotide sequences from this sample produce the same CDR3. This CDR3 reads CASSTGQGSYEQYF. The CDR3 nucleotides are TGTGCCAGTAGTACCGGACAGGGCTCCTACGAGCAGTACTTC. The rearrangement links TRBV19 to TRBJ2-7, with 8 bases fitting TRBD1. This CDR3 contains 14 residues. J gave up 0 bases and V 4 bases, and 2 bases lay outside the gene matches. The germline CDR1 and CDR2 sequences are LNHDA and SQIVND (reference sequence). The complete variable domain, with remaining parts taken from reference TRBV19 and TRBJ2-7, reads DGGITQSPKYLFRKEGQNVTLSCEQNLNHDAMYWYRQDPGQGLRLIYYSQIVNDFQKGDIAEGYSVSREKKESFPLTVTSAQKNPTAFYLCASSTGQGSYEQYFGPGTRLTVT.

The chain employs TRBV2 and TRBJ2-7; 10 bases align to TRBD2. Trimming removed 4 bases from V and 3 bases from J; junction bases left unmatched: 6. CDR3 length: 15 amino acids. CDR1 SNHLY and CDR2 FYNNEI come from the germline V gene. CDR3 nucleotide sequence: TGTGCCAGCAGTGCCGGGCTAGCGGGAGTCTACGAGCAGTACTTC. It is translated as CASSAGLAGVYEQYF. Together with reference TRBV2 and TRBJ2-7, the CDR3 gives the full variable domain: EPEVTQTPSHQVTQMGQEVILRCVPISNHLYFYWYRQILGQKVEFLVSFYNNEISEKSEIFDDQFSVERPDGSNFTLKIRSTKLEDSAMYFCASSAGLAGVYEQYFGPGTRLTVT.

The genes are TRBV7-7 and TRBJ2-2, with no clear D. Germline V gives CDR1 SSHAT, CDR2 FNYEAQ (reference sequence). The CDR3 runs to 15 residues. The V gene lost 4 bases and the J gene lost 0 bases, with 9 bases spanning the gap. CDR3 coding DNA: TGTGCCAGCAGCTCCACCATAACGAACACCGGGGAGCTGTTTTTT. Its translation is CASSSTITNTGELFF.

The rearrangement joins TRBV5-1 to TRBJ2-2, with D unresolved. The CDR3 sequence is 14 residues long. Trimming took off 0 bases at V and 4 bases at J, with 7 bases between the two ends. CDR1 and CDR2 (germline): SGHRS, YFSETQ. For the CDR3, the DNA is TGCGCCAGCAGCTTGGTTCAGTTCACCGGGGAGCTGTTTTTT. Its translation: CASSLVQFTGELFF.

The chain recombines TRBV7-8 with TRBJ2-1, with D tentatively TRBD1 or TRBD2 (5 bases each). Trimming stripped 5 bases from V and 6 bases from J, with 17 bases between. The CDR3 has 15 residues. Germline CDR1 reads SGHVS; CDR2 reads FQNEAQ. The CDR3 sequence: CASSNLGAASNEQFF. The CDR3 nucleotides read TGTGCCAGCAGCAACCTCGGGGCTGCTTCCAATGAGCAGTTCTTC.

The rearrangement uses TRBV27 and TRBJ2-7, with 7 bases matching TRBD1. Per the germline V gene, CDR1 is MNHEY and CDR2 is SMNVEV (reference sequence). The CDR3 is 12 residues long. Unmatched junction bases numbered 4, after V lost 5 bases and J lost 6 bases. In nucleotides, the CDR3 is TGTGCCAGCAGTACAACAGGGGCCGAGCAGTACTTC. Its protein product is CASSTTGAEQYF.

CDR3 amino acids: CASGLSGMGTEAFF. The CDR3 DNA is TGTGCTAGTGGTTTAAGCGGGATGGGAACTGAAGCTTTCTTT. V is TRBV12-5 and J is TRBJ1-1; no reliable D call. CDR3 length equals 14 residues. Germline V gene sequence: CDR1 LGHNT, CDR2 FRNRAP. V dropped 3 bases and J dropped 5 bases, with 13 bases sitting between them.

The chain employs TRBV28 and TRBJ1-1; D unresolved. V was clipped by 2 bases and J by 5 bases, with 15 bases between them. The CDR3 has 15 residues. The germline CDR1 and CDR2 sequences are MDHEN and SYDVKM. For the CDR3, the DNA is TGTGCCAGCAGTTTACGACGTGTGGCGCGGACTGAAGCTTTCTTT. Protein: CASSLRRVARTEAFF.

The chain combines TRBV19 with TRBJ1-1; D uncertain. CDR1 is LNHDA and CDR2 is SQIVND in the germline V gene (reference sequence). V was cut by 3 bases and J by 8 bases, with 13 bases left in between. CDR3 size: 13 residues. In DNA, the CDR3 is TGTGCCAGTAGTATGTATGGTGGGCCCGAAGCTTTCTTT. Encoded protein: CASSMYGGPEAFF.

CDR3 residues: CASSMVRYSNQPQHF. The CDR3 bases are TGTGCCAGTAGTATGGTCAGATATAGCAATCAGCCCCAGCATTTT. The chain employs TRBV19 and TRBJ1-5; D is undetermined. Germline assignment: CDR1 LNHDA and CDR2 SQIVND (reference sequence). The CDR3 is 15 residues long. The germline V and J ends were trimmed by 3 bases and 0 bases, with 9 bases remaining between them.

The genes are TRBV9 and TRBJ2-7, with D perhaps TRBD1 (5 bases). Trimming removed 4 bases at V and 1 base at J, with 12 bases between. This CDR3 contains 14 residues. Germline V gene lookup returns CDR1 SGDLS and CDR2 YYNGEE. The CDR3 DNA sequence: TGTGCCAGCAGCCCTAGTAGGGGTTCCTACGAGCAGTACTTC. This translates into CASSPSRGSYEQYF.

The chain combines TRBV19 with TRBJ1-1; D unresolved. Trimming pared 4 bases from V and 3 bases from J, leaving 0 bases between. Germline values: CDR1 LNHDA, CDR2 SQIVND (reference sequence). The CDR3 extends over 10 amino acids. CDR3 loop: CASSNTEAFF. For the CDR3, the DNA is TGTGCCAGTAGTAACACTGAAGCTTTCTTT.

This clone was counted a single time. This chain connects TRBV5-1 to TRBJ2-7; 8 bases match TRBD2. After removal of 7 bases from V and 3 bases from J, the junction contained 6 bases not matched to a gene. The CDR3 consists of 13 residues. The germline V gene encodes CDR1 SGHRS and CDR2 YFSETQ. CDR3 sequence: CASRGGQGYEQYF. The DNA of the CDR3 is TGCGCCAGCCGGGGGGGGCAAGGCTACGAGCAGTACTTC.

CDR3 in DNA: TGTGCCAGCAGCCCTCCCGGGGAGCAGTACTTC. It codes for CASSPPGEQYF. The gene calls are TRBV6-5 and TRBJ2-7, with D hard to call. Germline CDR1 and CDR2: MNHEY and SVGAGI. The V end was cut by 6 bases, the J end by 7 bases, with 10 bases between. There are 11 residues in the CDR3.

V and J are TRBV9 and TRBJ2-2; D remains unclear. The CDR3 totals 17 residues. V lost 4 bases and J lost 0, with 16 bases in between. From germline, CDR1 is SGDLS and CDR2 YYNGEE. The CDR3 sequence is CASSWSKQSANTGELFF. The CDR3 DNA follows: TGTGCCAGCAGCTGGTCCAAGCAAAGCGCGAACACCGGGGAGCTGTTTTTT. The full variable domain, with the rest looked up from reference TRBV9 and TRBJ2-2, is DSGVTQTPKHLITATGQRVTLRCSPRSGDLSVYWYQQSLDQGLQFLIQYYNGEERAKGNILERFSAQQFPDLHSELNLSSLELGDSALYFCASSWSKQSANTGELFFGEGSRLTVL.

This chain uses TRBV11-2 with TRBJ2-3; 12 positions agree with TRBD2. The V gene's germline CDR1 is SGHAT and CDR2 FQNNGV. Unmatched junction bases numbered 16, after V lost 7 bases and J lost 5 bases. This CDR3 comprises 18 residues. The CDR3 loop reads CASITQPILAGGGDTQYF. The CDR3 DNA reads as TGTGCCAGCATCACCCAACCCATTCTAGCGGGAGGGGGAGATACGCAGTATTTT.

The V and J genes are TRBV2 and TRBJ2-1; 7 nucleotides agree with TRBD2. This CDR3 spans 16 amino acids. V trimming: 10 bases; J trimming: 3 bases; junction bases outside the gene matches: 15. Germline V gene lookup returns CDR1 SNHLY and CDR2 FYNNEI. The CDR3 DNA reads TGTGCCATCGTACTTCAGACTAGCCGACGCTACAATGAGCAGTTCTTC. Amino acids: CAIVLQTSRRYNEQFF.

The chain joins TRBV5-1 to TRBJ1-3, with 9 bases identical to TRBD1. The CDR3 is made up of 15 amino acids. From germline, CDR1 is SGHRS and CDR2 YFSETQ. Losses at the gene ends were 4 bases for V and 4 bases for J; bases not matched to a gene: 6. In nucleotides, the CDR3 is TGCGCCAGCAGCGAGGACAGGGGTTCCGGAAACACCATATATTTT. As protein: CASSEDRGSGNTIYF.

The V and J genes are TRBV6-4 and TRBJ2-1; 13 bases agree with TRBD2. The CDR3 loop spans 15 amino acids. Per germline, CDR1 MRHNA and CDR2 SNTAGT. The V and J ends lost 6 bases and 8 bases, in that order; junction bases with no gene match: 7. CDR3 in amino acids: CASRLLAGGPYEQFF. The CDR3 DNA is TGTGCCAGCAGGCTACTAGCGGGAGGGCCCTATGAGCAGTTCTTC.

This chain joins TRBV11-2 and TRBJ2-7; possibly TRBD2 for D (5 bases). Germline V gene sequence: CDR1 SGHAT, CDR2 FQNNGV. CDR3 size: 12 residues. The V gene lost 0 bases and the J gene lost 10 bases, with 10 bases spanning the gap. DNA of the CDR3: TGTGCCAGCAGCTTAGACGGGGTACGACAGTACTTC. It is translated as CASSLDGVRQYF.

The CDR3: CASSDRSYGYTF. CDR3 bases: TGTGCCAGCAGCGACAGGAGCTATGGCTACACCTTC. This chain links TRBV2 with TRBJ1-2, with TRBD1 as a possible D gene (6 bases). V was clipped by 6 bases and J by 4 bases, with 9 bases between them. CDR1 and CDR2 (germline): SNHLY, FYNNEI. The CDR3 is 12 amino acids.

The chain recombines TRBV6-1 with TRBJ2-7; 7 positions match TRBD1. Unmatched junction bases numbered 10, after V lost 4 bases and J lost 1 base. The CDR3 consists of 16 residues. Germline CDR1 and CDR2: MNHNS and SASEGT. CDR3 sequence: CASSGGPDRRSYEQYF. The CDR3 bases are TGTGCCAGCAGTGGGGGACCGGACAGGCGTTCCTACGAGCAGTACTTC.

The gene calls are TRBV10-3 and TRBJ2-2, with D possibly matching TRBD2 (5 bases). Germline V gene sequence: CDR1 ENHRY, CDR2 SYGVKD. The CDR3 sequence is 12 residues long. Trimming stripped 9 bases from V and 3 bases from J, with 8 bases between. The CDR3 DNA is TGTGCCATACCAGCGGACACCGGGGAGCTGTTTTTT. This gives the protein CAIPADTGELFF.